The TCR beta chain described here comes from a study of T cells after yellow fever vaccination (dated by TCRdb to the late 2010s). A note on the overall study: The SMART-Seq v4 Ultra Low Input RNA kit was used to prepare libraries from fractions with low cell numbers. Two healthy male donors made up the cohort, one aged 18 to 29 years and the other aged 30 to 39 years. To track T-cell clones before and after primary and booster YFV17D yellow fever vaccination, bulk TCR alpha and beta repertoires were sequenced longitudinally. Blood samples were taken at several timepoints before and after primary and secondary immunization, and bulk PBMC replicates and cell subsets were isolated. Paper-wide results and their limitations: A small fraction of clonotypes showed up in both the CD4 and CD8 compartments, probably as a result of convergent recombination. Computational filtering was needed because FACS-sorted repertoires could contain abundant contaminating clonotypes from the bulk population. The study included only two donors, which limits how far the findings can be generalized. After the booster, most of the clones that had expanded following primary vaccination were detected again (96% of CD4 and around nine tenths of CD8), which suggests that memory was broadly maintained. The secondary T-cell response was found to be weaker but faster than the primary response, with a peak reached on day 5 rather than on day 15.

The sample's treatment or condition label, in plain terms: live attenuated yellow fever vaccine strain. At each blood-draw timepoint, two biological replicates of bulk PBMCs were obtained. A standard Ficoll-Paque protocol was used to isolate PBMCs from peripheral blood. TriZol was used to extract RNA from bulk PBMCs, CD4 and CD8 fractions, and dextramer-positive and dextramer-negative fractions. TCR cDNA was synthesized by 5'RACE template switching, which introduced a universal primer site and unique molecular identifiers. cDNA synthesis was primed from both the TCR alpha and TCR beta constant segments. Library amplification used two PCR steps, and the second PCR step added sample barcodes and sequencing adapters. Sequencing of libraries was done on Illumina HiSeq 2500 (2x100 bp) or NovaSeq (2x150 bp). From the authors' description of their analysis: MIGEC handled demultiplexing of reads and collapsing into UMI consensus sequences, while MiXCR performed V(D)J alignment. Vaccine-responding clonotypes were defined with edgeR using replicate PBMC samples, requiring FDR below 0.01 and a log2 fold change above 5 up to day 15. Each bulk clonotype was labeled CD4 or CD8 based on which sequenced repertoire, CD4 or CD8, contained the clonotype at higher abundance. In-frame beta chains were kept once TCRdb had trimmed the public reads at Q25 with fastp and called clones with MiXCR. Each CDR3 protein appears once, grouped with its most common genes and DNA. The V and J calls were determined by TCRdb, not by the authors. Present in this sample are fewer than 650,000 distinct CDR3 sequences, less than 25% of which were seen just once. The top ten hold roughly a sixth of the sample.

The sample holds a few counts of this clonotype. The antigen it binds to is not known. Per-nucleotide qualities are absent, and no much larger clonotype sits a single base away. The sequence was collected from a man aged 18-30 years who received the YFV17D yellow fever vaccine. This sample comprised PBMCs, obtained roughly 20 days after the first yellow fever vaccination.

The sequence in DNA is TGTGCCAGCAGCCAAGATGGAGGAGGGCAGGTGGGGGGCTACACCTTC. Its coded protein is CASSQDGGGQVGGYTF. The chain is assembled from TRBV4-2 and TRBJ1-2; the D gene identity is not certain. The CDR3 numbers 16 residues from cysteine through phenylalanine. CDR3 DNA is the only sequence kept; it has 48 bases, read in frame from the first base. CDR1 and CDR2 are read off the germline V gene as LGHNA and YNFKEQ. V lost 0 bases and J lost 8 bases; the stretch between them is 19 bases long.